This TCR beta chain is drawn from a study of blood T cell repertoires in COVID-19. As for the study in general: The origin of the acute and convalescent COVID-19 samples was the United States, Italy and Spain. PBMCs, B-cell-depleted T cells, or T cells were the source of the cDNA or gDNA that made up the material.

Germline V gives CDR1 SGHRS, CDR2 YFSETQ. The length of the CDR3 is 14 residues. Trimming shortened V by 1 base and J by 6 bases, and 11 bases separated the two germline ends. Original methodology: Amplifying reference gene primers gave estimates of nucleated cell counts. Repertoires were generated with immunoSEQ multiplex PCR, while TCRdb's copy carries only in-frame clones and drops some. The DNA gave D and trimming, while V, J and clone size come from that table. The repertoire holds 80,000 to 95,000 clones, with over 70% as singletons. The V gene is TRBV5-1, the J gene TRBJ2-1; D unclear. The receptor was derived from a woman aged 80 or over with active or convalescent COVID-19. The sample taken for sequencing was peripheral blood. CDR3 nucleotide sequence: TGCGCCAGCAGCTTGTCGCCGCTAATCAATGAGCAGTTCTTC. Amino acid sequence: CASSLSPLINEQFF. The full variable domain, in which reference TRBV5-1 and TRBJ2-1 provide the parts outside the CDR3, is KAGVTQTPRYLIKTRGQQVTLSCSPISGHRSVSWYQQTPGQGLQFLFEYFSETQRNKGNFPGRFSGRQFSNSRSEMNVSTLELGDSALYLCASSLSPLINEQFFGPGTRLTVL.